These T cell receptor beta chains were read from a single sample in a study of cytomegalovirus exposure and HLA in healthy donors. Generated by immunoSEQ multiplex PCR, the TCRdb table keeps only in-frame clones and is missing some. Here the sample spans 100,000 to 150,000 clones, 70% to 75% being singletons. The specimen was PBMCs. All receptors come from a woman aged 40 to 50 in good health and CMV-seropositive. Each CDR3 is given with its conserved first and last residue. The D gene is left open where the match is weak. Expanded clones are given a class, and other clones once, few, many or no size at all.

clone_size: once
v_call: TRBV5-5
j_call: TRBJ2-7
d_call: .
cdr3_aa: CASSLAQGLQSSYEQYF
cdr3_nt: TGTGCCAGCAGCTTGGCCCAGGGGCTCCAAAGCTCCTACGAGCAGTACTTC

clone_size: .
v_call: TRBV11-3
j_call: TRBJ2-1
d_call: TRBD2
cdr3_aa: CASSSGRTSGRGTDEQFF
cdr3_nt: TGTGCCAGCAGCTCCGGTCGGACTAGCGGGAGGGGTACGGATGAGCAGTTCTTC

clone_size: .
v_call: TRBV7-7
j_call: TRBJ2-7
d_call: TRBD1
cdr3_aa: CASSVSLTGDQYF
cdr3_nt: TGTGCTAGCAGCGTAAGTCTAACAGGGGATCAGTACTTC

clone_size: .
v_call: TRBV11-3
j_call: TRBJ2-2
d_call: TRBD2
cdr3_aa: CASSLELAATGELFF
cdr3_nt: TGTGCCAGCAGCTTAGAGCTAGCGGCCACCGGGGAGCTGTTTTTT

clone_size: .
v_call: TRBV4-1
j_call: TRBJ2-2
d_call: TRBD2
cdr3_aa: CASSQRTSGNTGELFF
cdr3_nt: TGCGCCAGCAGCCAACGGACTAGCGGGAACACCGGGGAGCTGTTTTTT

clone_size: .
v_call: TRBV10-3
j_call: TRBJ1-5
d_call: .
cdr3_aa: CAIQQGNSNQPQHF
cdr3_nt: TGTGCCATCCAACAGGGAAACAGCAATCAGCCCCAGCATTTT

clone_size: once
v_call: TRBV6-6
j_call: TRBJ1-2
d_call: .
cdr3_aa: CASSFPGSYTF
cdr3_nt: TGTGCCAGCAGTTTCCCCGGGAGCTACACCTTC

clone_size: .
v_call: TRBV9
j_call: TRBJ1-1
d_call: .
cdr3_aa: CASSVSIAGNTEAFF
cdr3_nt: TGTGCCAGCAGCGTATCAATTGCGGGGAACACTGAAGCTTTCTTT

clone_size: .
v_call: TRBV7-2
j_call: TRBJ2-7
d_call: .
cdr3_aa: CASSLAGEYYEQYF
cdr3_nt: TGTGCCAGCAGCTTAGCGGGAGAGTACTACGAGCAGTACTTC

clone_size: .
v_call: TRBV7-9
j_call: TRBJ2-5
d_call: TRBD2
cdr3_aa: CASSLPAGTSGAGETQYF
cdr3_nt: TGTGCCAGCAGCTTACCAGCCGGGACTAGCGGGGCGGGGGAGACCCAGTACTTC

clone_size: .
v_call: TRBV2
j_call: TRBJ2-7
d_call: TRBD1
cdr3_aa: CARQRQGNTYEQYF
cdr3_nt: TGTGCCAGACAGAGACAGGGGAATACTTACGAGCAGTACTTC

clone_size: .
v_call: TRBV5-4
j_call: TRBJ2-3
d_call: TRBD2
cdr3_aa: CASSSGLAGGTDTQYF
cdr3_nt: TGTGCCAGCAGCTCCGGACTAGCGGGAGGCACAGATACGCAGTATTTT

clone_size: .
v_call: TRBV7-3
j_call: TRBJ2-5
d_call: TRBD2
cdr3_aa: CASSLYGRGETQYF
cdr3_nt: TGTGCCAGCAGCTTATACGGGAGGGGAGAGACCCAGTACTTC

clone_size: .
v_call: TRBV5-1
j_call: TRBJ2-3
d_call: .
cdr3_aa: CASSLPGTDTQYF
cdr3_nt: TGCGCCAGCAGCTTGCCAGGGACAGATACGCAGTATTTT

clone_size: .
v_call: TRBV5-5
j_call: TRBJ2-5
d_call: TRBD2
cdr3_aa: CASSSRARGLAGGRQETQYF
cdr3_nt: TGTGCCAGCAGCTCAAGAGCGAGGGGACTAGCGGGAGGACGCCAAGAGACCCAGTACTTC

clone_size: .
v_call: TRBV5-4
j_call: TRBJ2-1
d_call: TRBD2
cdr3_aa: CASSLGGTSGINEQFF
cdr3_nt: TGTGCCAGCAGCTTGGGCGGGACTAGCGGGATTAATGAGCAGTTCTTC

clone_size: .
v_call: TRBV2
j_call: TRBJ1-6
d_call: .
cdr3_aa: CASIGAQSSYNSPLHF
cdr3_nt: TGTGCCAGCATAGGGGCACAGAGCTCCTATAATTCACCCCTCCACTTT

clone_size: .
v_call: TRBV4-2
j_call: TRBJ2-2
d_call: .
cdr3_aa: CASSQESGPNTGELFF
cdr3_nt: TGTGCCAGCAGCCAAGAAAGCGGACCAAACACCGGGGAGCTGTTTTTT

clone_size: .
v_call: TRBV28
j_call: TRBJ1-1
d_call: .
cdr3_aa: CASSLAGMNTEAFF
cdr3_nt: TGTGCCAGCAGTTTGGCCGGGATGAACACTGAAGCTTTCTTT

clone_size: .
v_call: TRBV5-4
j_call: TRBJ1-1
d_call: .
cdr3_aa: CASSSGQHTNTEAFF
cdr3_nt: TGTGCCAGCAGCTCAGGACAGCATACGAACACTGAAGCTTTCTTT

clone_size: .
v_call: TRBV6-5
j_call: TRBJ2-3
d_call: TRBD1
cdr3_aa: CASSYRPGQTSDTQYF
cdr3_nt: TGTGCCAGCAGTTACCGACCGGGACAGACATCAGATACGCAGTATTTT

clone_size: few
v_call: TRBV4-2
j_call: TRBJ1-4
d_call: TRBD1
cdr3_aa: CAVQGTTNEKLFF
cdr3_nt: TGTGCCGTACAGGGGACAACTAATGAAAAACTGTTTTTT

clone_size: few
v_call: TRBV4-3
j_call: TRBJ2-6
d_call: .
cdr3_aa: CASSPSGSSGANVLTF
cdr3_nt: TGCGCCAGCAGCCCCTCGGGGTCCTCTGGGGCCAACGTCCTGACTTTC

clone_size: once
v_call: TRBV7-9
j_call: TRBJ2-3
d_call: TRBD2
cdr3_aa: CSSSPWTSSSTDTQYF
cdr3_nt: TGTTCCAGCAGCCCGTGGACTAGTTCGAGCACAGATACGCAGTATTTT

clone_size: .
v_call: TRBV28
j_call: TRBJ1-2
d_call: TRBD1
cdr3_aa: CASSSPSQGQGNYGYTF
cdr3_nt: TGTGCCAGCAGTTCCCCGTCTCAGGGACAGGGGAACTATGGCTACACCTTC

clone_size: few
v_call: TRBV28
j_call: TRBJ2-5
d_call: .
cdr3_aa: CASSLVSAEETQYF
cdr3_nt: TGTGCCAGCAGTTTGGTCTCGGCGGAGGAGACCCAGTACTTC

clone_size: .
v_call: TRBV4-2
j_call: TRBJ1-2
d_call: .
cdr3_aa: CASSQVDAYGYTF
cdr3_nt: TGTGCCAGCAGCCAAGTAGATGCCTATGGCTACACCTTC